This is a list of T cell receptor beta chains from one sample in a study of identical twins. TCRdb re-analysed the 5' RACE reads in MiXCR, keeping a single row per CDR3 protein. The data hold some 500,000 distinct CDR3 sequences, with approximately 14% observed a single time. These records were also assigned to another study, of yellow fever vaccine responses in identical twins.

Sequenced: CD4+ T cells sorted from blood. These receptor sequences come from a woman younger than 35 in good health. Each CDR3 is given with its conserved first and last residue. The D gene is left open where the match is weak. Only some rows state a clone size, as once, few, many or a class for expanded clones.

TRBV5-1	TRBJ1-6	few	13	TRBD1	CASSEQGRSPLHF	TGCGCCAGCAGCGAACAGGGGCGCTCACCCCTCCACTTT
TRBV6-1	TRBJ2-7	NA	14	NA	CASSPGTRGGEQYF	TGTGCCAGCAGTCCCGGGACCCGCGGTGGCGAGCAGTACTTC
TRBV7-9	TRBJ2-7	NA	15	TRBD2	CASSSSSGSNYEQYF	TGTGCCAGCAGCTCCTCTAGCGGGTCGAATTACGAGCAGTACTTC
TRBV10-3	TRBJ2-3	NA	15	TRBD1	CAISNDRGPKGRQYF	TGTGCCATCAGCAACGACAGGGGGCCCAAGGGTAGGCAGTATTTT
TRBV5-1	TRBJ2-1	NA	15	NA	CASSAIGSAYNEQFF	TGCGCCAGCAGCGCGATCGGGAGTGCCTACAATGAGCAGTTCTTC
TRBV29-1	TRBJ2-7	many	12	NA	CSVSGPEYEQYF	TGCAGCGTTTCCGGGCCGGAATACGAGCAGTACTTC
TRBV7-6	TRBJ2-3	NA	13	NA	CASSSGGSDTQYF	TGTGCCAGCAGCTCAGGAGGGTCGGATACGCAGTATTTT
TRBV29-1	TRBJ1-2	NA	14	NA	CSVERGTAGYGYTF	TGCAGCGTTGAACGAGGTACAGCGGGCTATGGCTACACCTTC
TRBV7-2	TRBJ2-7	many	13	TRBD1	CASSPGGQVEQYF	TGTGCCAGCAGCCCAGGGGGACAGGTCGAGCAGTACTTC
TRBV10-3	TRBJ2-7	NA	17	TRBD1	CASSEWTGPPDSYEQYF	TGTGCCAGCAGTGAGTGGACAGGGCCTCCTGACTCCTACGAGCAGTACTTC
TRBV12-5	TRBJ1-1	few	13	NA	CASGLGWNTEAFF	TGTGCTAGTGGTTTGGGCTGGAACACTGAAGCTTTCTTT
TRBV7-6	TRBJ1-6	many	14	NA	CASSLVPDNSPLHF	TGTGCCAGCAGCTTAGTTCCTGATAATTCACCCCTCCACTTT